Listed here are 21 T cell receptor beta chains from one sample, sequenced in a study of cytomegalovirus exposure and HLA in healthy donors. The PCR had 60 Vbeta and 13 Jbeta primers. Sequencing used immunoSEQ multiplex PCR; TCRdb keeps in-frame clones, though not all of them. This sample has approximately 160,000 clones, with 82% found just once. The sequencing sample was made of PBMCs. These TCRs come from a girl aged 2-10 years in good health and CMV-seropositive.

V usage is TRBV28 and J usage is TRBJ2-1, with TRBD2 matching over 10 bases. The trim removed 3 bases at V and 9 bases at J, leaving 8 bases unmatched. Germline V gene lookup returns CDR1 MDHEN and CDR2 SYDVKM. The CDR3 spans 15 residues. The CDR3 nucleotides are TGTGCCAGCAGTTTCCTAGCGGGAGCATCTAGTGAGCAGTTCTTC. Its protein product is CASSFLAGASSEQFF.

A few counts support this clone. This chain connects TRBV6-1 to TRBJ1-5; 7 positions agree with TRBD1. Germline V gene data show CDR1 as MNHNS and CDR2 as SASEGT. This CDR3 region has 13 residues. V dropped 7 bases and J dropped 4; count of bases not matched to a gene: 4. CDR3 sequence: CASNRGINQPQHF. The CDR3 DNA reads TGTGCCAGCAACAGGGGAATAAATCAGCCCCAGCATTTT.

The gene calls are TRBV5-1 and TRBJ2-7; D may be TRBD1 (5 bases). Germline V gene lookup returns CDR1 SGHRS and CDR2 YFSETQ. This CDR3 region has 14 residues. The V end lost 9 bases, the J end lost 2 bases, and 18 bases lay between the germline ends. The DNA of the CDR3 is TGCGCCAAATTGGGGCCCTTTGAAGCCTACGAGCAGTACTTC. Translated, it gives CAKLGPFEAYEQYF.

CDR3 in amino acids: CASSRGSGRRRDTQYF. CDR3 coding DNA: TGTGCCAGCAGCAGGGGTAGCGGCCGCCGGAGGGATACGCAGTATTTT. V is TRBV9 and J is TRBJ2-3, with a weak D call TRBD2 (6 bases). Between the trimmed V and J ends, which lost 4 bases and 6 bases, there was a span of 21 bases. CDR3 length equals 16 residues. The germline CDR1 and CDR2 sequences are SGDLS and YYNGEE. The variable domain in full, with the rest retrieved from reference TRBV9 and TRBJ2-3, is DSGVTQTPKHLITATGQRVTLRCSPRSGDLSVYWYQQSLDQGLQFLIQYYNGEERAKGNILERFSAQQFPDLHSELNLSSLELGDSALYFCASSRGSGRRRDTQYFGPGTRLTVL.

This clone occurred a few times. This chain connects TRBV4-1 to TRBJ2-1; TRBD2 matches 9 bases. Germline CDR1 is MGHRA and CDR2 is YSYEKL. This CDR3 spans 17 amino acids. Germline trimming cut 6 bases from V and 8 bases from J; bases unmatched to any gene: 17. CDR3 residues: CASRPWSEREASDEQFF. In DNA form, the CDR3 reads TGCGCCAGCAGACCCTGGAGCGAGCGGGAGGCGAGCGATGAGCAGTTCTTC.

V usage is TRBV28 and J usage is TRBJ1-1; 7 nucleotides align to TRBD1. The junction had 3 bases not matched to a gene; V was cut back by 4 bases and J by 1 base. Per germline, CDR1 MDHEN and CDR2 SYDVKM. CDR3 size: 14 residues. The CDR3 sequence is CASSWRQGNTEAFF. CDR3 nucleotides: TGTGCCAGCAGTTGGAGACAGGGGAACACTGAAGCTTTCTTT.

The chain joins TRBV6-4 to TRBJ1-5; D is ambiguous. With 5 bases removed from V and 0 bases from J, the gap between germline ends came to 5 bases. The germline gives CDR1 MRHNA, CDR2 SNTAGT. CDR3 length: 13 amino acids. For the CDR3, the DNA is TGTGCCAGCAGTAGCAATAGCAATCAGCCCCAGCATTTT. This encodes CASSSNSNQPQHF.

The J gene is TRBJ2-1, the V gene TRBV11-1, with 10 bases aligning to TRBD2. The germline V gene has CDR1 SGHAT and CDR2 FQDESV (reference sequence). The trim removed 4 bases at V and 4 bases at J, leaving 4 bases unmatched. CDR3 length: 15 amino acids. The CDR3 region has the DNA TGTGCCAGCAGCTGGACTAGCGGACCATACAATGAGCAGTTCTTC. It is translated as CASSWTSGPYNEQFF.

This clone appeared a few times. V is TRBV30 and J is TRBJ1-1; tentatively, D is TRBD1 (5 bases). The germline V gene has CDR1 GTSNPN and CDR2 SVGIG (reference sequence). The CDR3 contains 13 residues. The germline V and J ends were trimmed by 2 bases and 6 bases, with 13 bases remaining between them. The CDR3 region is CAWSTGHEAEAFF. CDR3 nucleotide sequence: TGTGCCTGGAGTACAGGACATGAGGCTGAAGCTTTCTTT.

The chain carries TRBV5-4 and TRBJ2-7; 9 positions agree with TRBD2. There are 16 residues in the CDR3. CDR1 SGHNT and CDR2 YYREEE come from the germline V gene (reference sequence). V dropped 3 bases and J dropped 3; count of bases not matched to a gene: 10. The CDR3 here is CASSSGNSGRNYEQYF. The CDR3, as DNA: TGTGCCAGCAGCTCCGGGAATAGCGGGAGAAACTACGAGCAGTACTTC.

The CDR3 DNA reads TGTGCCAGCAGTTTGAGAGCGCACACAGATACGCAGTATTTT. Protein product: CASSLRAHTDTQYF. The V call is TRBV28, the J call TRBJ2-3; no clear D gene. This CDR3 region has 14 residues. Per the germline V gene, CDR1 is MDHEN and CDR2 is SYDVKM. Deletions cut 3 bases from V and 2 bases from J, with 9 bases between.

The chain carries TRBV15 and TRBJ1-3, with a tentative D call TRBD1 (5 bases). This CDR3 region has 15 residues. V was shortened by 5 bases and J by 4 bases, with 15 bases between the two germline ends. CDR1 is LNHNV, CDR2 YYDKDF, per germline (reference sequence). The CDR3, as DNA: TGTGCCACCAGCGGTTGGGGGGGGGTAGGAAACACCATATATTTT. Its protein product is CATSGWGGVGNTIYF.

In DNA, the CDR3 is TGCAGCGTTGAGCGTTACAATGAGCAGTTCTTC. Protein product: CSVERYNEQFF. This chain joins TRBV29-1 and TRBJ2-1; D call uncertain. V lost 3 bases and J 4 bases, leaving 4 bases between the germline ends. The CDR3 loop spans 11 amino acids. The germline V gene encodes CDR1 SQVTM and CDR2 ANQGSEA.

The CDR3 DNA follows: TGTGCCAGCAGTTTTAGCGGGGGTGAAAAACTGTTTTTT. Translating gives CASSFSGGEKLFF. The chain joins TRBV27 to TRBJ1-4, with TRBD1 as a possible D gene (5 bases). Germline values: CDR1 MNHEY, CDR2 SMNVEV (reference sequence). The CDR3 loop spans 13 amino acids. The ends were cut back, 3 bases at V and 7 bases at J, with 9 bases in the middle. The entire variable domain, with the rest obtained from reference TRBV27 and TRBJ1-4, is as follows: EAQVTQNPRYLITVTGKKLTVTCSQNMNHEYMSWYRQDPGLGLRQIYYSMNVEVTDKGDVPEGYKVSRKEKRNFPLILESPSPNQTSLYFCASSFSGGEKLFFGSGTQLSVL.

In this sample, this clone turned up a few times. The rearrangement joins TRBV6-1 to TRBJ2-4; 8 bases are a match to TRBD2. This CDR3 spans 18 amino acids. Trimming at V came to 2 bases and at J to 1 base, leaving 10 bases not matched to a gene. Germline CDR1 and CDR2: MNHNS and SASEGT. As DNA, the CDR3 is TGTGCCAGCAGTGAATACGGGGGGGTTGAAGGGGCCAAAAACATTCAGTACTTC. It is translated as CASSEYGGVEGAKNIQYF.

The rearrangement joins TRBV9 to TRBJ2-7; 8 bases line up with TRBD1. The CDR3 contains 14 residues. The V segment lost 0 bases and the J segment 3 bases; nucleotides outside the gene matches: 2. In germline, CDR1 is SGDLS, CDR2 YYNGEE. In DNA form, the CDR3 reads TGTGCCAGCAGCGTAGGACAGGGGCTCTACGAGCAGTACTTC. Translated: CASSVGQGLYEQYF.

The V gene is TRBV2, the J gene TRBJ2-3; weak D call: TRBD2 (5 bases). CDR3 length: 15 amino acids. Per germline, CDR1 SNHLY and CDR2 FYNNEI. With 3 bases removed from V and 6 bases from J, the gap between germline ends came to 16 bases. The CDR3 bases are TGTGCCAGCAGTGAGACGGCGGGCGGTGGCGATACGCAGTATTTT. It translates to CASSETAGGGDTQYF.

The genes are TRBV19 and TRBJ1-1; a weak D match, TRBD1 (5 bases). Germline V CDR1 and CDR2: LNHDA, SQIVND (reference sequence). Trimming left V 5 bases short and J 1 base short, with 11 bases between. The CDR3 runs to 14 residues. The CDR3 loop reads CASSWGRANTEAFF. The DNA for the CDR3 is TGTGCCAGTAGTTGGGGCCGGGCGAACACTGAAGCTTTCTTT.

This chain connects TRBV21-1 to TRBJ1-4; TRBD1 is taken as the D call from the table, unchecked against the DNA. TRBV21-1 is given as a pseudogene. CDR3 length equals 17 residues. The CDR3 DNA is TGTGCCAGCAGCAGCCGGGACAGGGGTCGCACTAATGAAAAACTGTTTTTT. This codes for CASSSRDRGRTNEKLFF.

The CDR3 bases are TGTGCCAGCAGTGCCAACGGGCCGCATTACTTCGGGAGGCAAGAGACCCAGTACTTC. Its protein is CASSANGPHYFGRQETQYF. V and J are TRBV6-1 and TRBJ2-5; 7 nucleotides line up with TRBD2. Germline V gene sequence: CDR1 MNHNS, CDR2 SASEGT. The junction had 19 bases not matched to a gene; V was cut back by 4 bases and J by 2 bases. The CDR3 covers 19 residues.

The chain combines TRBV30 with TRBJ1-4, with D possibly being TRBD1 (5 bases). The V end was cut by 5 bases, the J end by 4 bases, with 11 bases between. CDR1 GTSNPN and CDR2 SVGIG come from the germline V gene (reference sequence). The CDR3 extends over 13 amino acids. CDR3 DNA sequence: TGTGCCTGGGGGGGGGTAATTAATGAAAAACTGTTTTTT. Protein: CAWGGVINEKLFF.